Listed below are T cell receptor beta chains from one sample, sequenced in a study of T-cell memory formation after mild COVID-19. TCRdb independently ran MiXCR on the 5' RACE reads; one entry per CDR3 protein. The sample gives a few hundred thousand distinct CDR3 sequences, around 8% of which show up once; less than 25% is in the top ten. Sequencing was carried out using PBMCs or a T cell subset sorted from them (not recorded which). The receptors here all came from a man aged 18 to 30 who had mild COVID-19 (a few samples of this study predate the infection). Cell type and time point are not known. The conserved cysteine and the conserved F or W are not part of the CDR3 here. The D gene is left open where the match is weak. Only part of the rows carry a size: once, few, many, or a class if the clone is expanded.

clone size: many
CDR3 length: 15
J gene: TRBJ1-6
D gene: NA
V gene: TRBV12-3/TRBV12-4
CDR3 protein: ASSSEPGPGHSSPLH

clone size: many
CDR3 length: 12
J gene: TRBJ1-5
D gene: NA
V gene: TRBV9
CDR3 protein: ASSVGDSNQPQH

clone size: NA
CDR3 length: 14
J gene: TRBJ2-2
D gene: NA
V gene: TRBV19
CDR3 protein: ASSGGPNSNTGELF

clone size: few
CDR3 length: 13
J gene: TRBJ2-1
D gene: NA
V gene: TRBV7-2
CDR3 protein: ASSLVPRGGNEQF

clone size: NA
CDR3 length: 11
J gene: TRBJ2-7
D gene: NA
V gene: TRBV7-2
CDR3 protein: ASSLSGSYEQY

clone size: few
CDR3 length: 10
J gene: TRBJ2-7
D gene: NA
V gene: TRBV20-1
CDR3 protein: SAKGQGNEQY

clone size: few
CDR3 length: 11
J gene: TRBJ2-5
D gene: NA
V gene: TRBV12-3/TRBV12-4
CDR3 protein: ASSGGAEETQY

clone size: NA
CDR3 length: 13
J gene: TRBJ2-5
D gene: TRBD1
V gene: TRBV4-3
CDR3 protein: ASSQDRDSQETQY

clone size: few
CDR3 length: 12
J gene: TRBJ2-5
D gene: NA
V gene: TRBV9
CDR3 protein: ASSVWDNQETQY

clone size: few
CDR3 length: 14
J gene: TRBJ2-5
D gene: NA
V gene: TRBV12-3/TRBV12-4
CDR3 protein: ASSLSPTVAQETQY

clone size: NA
CDR3 length: 11
J gene: TRBJ1-2
D gene: NA
V gene: TRBV7-2
CDR3 protein: ASSFDTNYGYT

clone size: few
CDR3 length: 14
J gene: TRBJ1-4
D gene: NA
V gene: TRBV16
CDR3 protein: ASSRIQGFTNEKLF

clone size: NA
CDR3 length: 13
J gene: TRBJ1-2
D gene: TRBD1
V gene: TRBV6-2/TRBV6-3
CDR3 protein: ASTTGQGRLYGYT

clone size: few
CDR3 length: 13
J gene: TRBJ1-1
D gene: TRBD1
V gene: TRBV5-1
CDR3 protein: ASSPGGQLNTEAF

clone size: NA
CDR3 length: 10
J gene: TRBJ1-1
D gene: NA
V gene: TRBV29-1
CDR3 protein: SVVWGGTEAF

clone size: NA
CDR3 length: 13
J gene: TRBJ2-2
D gene: NA
V gene: TRBV5-1
CDR3 protein: ASSLVAGRTWELF

clone size: NA
CDR3 length: 14
J gene: TRBJ2-3
D gene: TRBD2
V gene: TRBV10-2
CDR3 protein: ASSVGVSGESHTQY

clone size: NA
CDR3 length: 13
J gene: TRBJ2-6
D gene: NA
V gene: TRBV5-1
CDR3 protein: ASSWGQTGANVLT

clone size: NA
CDR3 length: 12
J gene: TRBJ1-1
D gene: NA
V gene: TRBV5-1
CDR3 protein: ASSAEEGGTEAF

clone size: many
CDR3 length: 13
J gene: TRBJ1-5
D gene: TRBD1
V gene: TRBV15
CDR3 protein: ATSRDRQGNQPQH

clone size: many
CDR3 length: 12
J gene: TRBJ2-1
D gene: NA
V gene: TRBV28
CDR3 protein: ASSLSFLGTEQF

clone size: many
CDR3 length: 12
J gene: TRBJ1-2
D gene: NA
V gene: TRBV4-2
CDR3 protein: ASSQEVWRGGYT

clone size: few
CDR3 length: 16
J gene: TRBJ2-2
D gene: TRBD2
V gene: TRBV6-6
CDR3 protein: ASLGLSGGLLDTGELF

clone size: many
CDR3 length: 13
J gene: TRBJ2-1
D gene: NA
V gene: TRBV4-3
CDR3 protein: ASSRSPNSYNEQF

clone size: NA
CDR3 length: 12
J gene: TRBJ1-1
D gene: NA
V gene: TRBV12-3/TRBV12-4
CDR3 protein: ASSEHREGTEAF

clone size: many
CDR3 length: 11
J gene: TRBJ2-3
D gene: NA
V gene: TRBV5-1
CDR3 protein: ASSFEGTDTQY

clone size: NA
CDR3 length: 14
J gene: TRBJ2-6
D gene: NA
V gene: TRBV5-1
CDR3 protein: ASSPRQDLGANVLT

clone size: many
CDR3 length: 11
J gene: TRBJ2-1
D gene: NA
V gene: TRBV29-1
CDR3 protein: SVEPEGNNEQF

clone size: few
CDR3 length: 14
J gene: TRBJ2-6
D gene: NA
V gene: TRBV7-3
CDR3 protein: ASSHSPLSGANVLT

clone size: many
CDR3 length: 12
J gene: TRBJ2-1
D gene: NA
V gene: TRBV7-9
CDR3 protein: ASSARTVRNEQF

clone size: few
CDR3 length: 11
J gene: TRBJ2-1
D gene: NA
V gene: TRBV7-9
CDR3 protein: ASSHDLGNEQF

clone size: few
CDR3 length: 13
J gene: TRBJ2-1
D gene: NA
V gene: TRBV5-1
CDR3 protein: ASRGGGSNSNEQF

clone size: few
CDR3 length: 11
J gene: TRBJ2-2
D gene: NA
V gene: TRBV20-1
CDR3 protein: SARRVDTGELF

clone size: NA
CDR3 length: 13
J gene: TRBJ1-5
D gene: NA
V gene: TRBV6-5
CDR3 protein: ASSYSRASNQPQH

clone size: NA
CDR3 length: 9
J gene: TRBJ1-4
D gene: NA
V gene: TRBV20-1
CDR3 protein: SPATNEKLF

clone size: few
CDR3 length: 12
J gene: TRBJ2-3
D gene: NA
V gene: TRBV4-2
CDR3 protein: ASSPRGSPDTQY

clone size: NA
CDR3 length: 12
J gene: TRBJ2-3
D gene: TRBD2
V gene: TRBV7-3
CDR3 protein: ASSGAGEVDTQY

clone size: few
CDR3 length: 9
J gene: TRBJ2-5
D gene: NA
V gene: TRBV5-1
CDR3 protein: ASRRDETQY

clone size: few
CDR3 length: 12
J gene: TRBJ1-1
D gene: NA
V gene: TRBV5-5
CDR3 protein: ASSFGWSVTEAF

clone size: many
CDR3 length: 12
J gene: TRBJ2-2
D gene: NA
V gene: TRBV7-8
CDR3 protein: ASSYPQYTGELF

clone size: NA
CDR3 length: 13
J gene: TRBJ2-5
D gene: TRBD2
V gene: TRBV18
CDR3 protein: ASSQSGGGQETQY

clone size: NA
CDR3 length: 13
J gene: TRBJ2-5
D gene: NA
V gene: TRBV6-5
CDR3 protein: ASSYGPLGQETQY

clone size: few
CDR3 length: 12
J gene: TRBJ2-1
D gene: NA
V gene: TRBV7-2
CDR3 protein: ASSSYYSYNEQF

clone size: few
CDR3 length: 15
J gene: TRBJ2-2
D gene: NA
V gene: TRBV7-9
CDR3 protein: ASSVELWVRYTGELF

clone size: few
CDR3 length: 13
J gene: TRBJ1-4
D gene: TRBD1
V gene: TRBV6-5
CDR3 protein: ASRRGTGVREKLF

clone size: NA
CDR3 length: 11
J gene: TRBJ2-2
D gene: NA
V gene: TRBV2
CDR3 protein: ASRGLEPGELF

clone size: few
CDR3 length: 14
J gene: TRBJ1-1
D gene: NA
V gene: TRBV20-1
CDR3 protein: SAISSEGTGNTEAF

clone size: NA
CDR3 length: 13
J gene: TRBJ2-1
D gene: NA
V gene: TRBV4-1
CDR3 protein: ASSQDGGSYNEQF

clone size: many
CDR3 length: 11
J gene: TRBJ1-2
D gene: NA
V gene: TRBV18
CDR3 protein: ASSQQVNYGYT

clone size: NA
CDR3 length: 10
J gene: TRBJ2-5
D gene: TRBD1
V gene: TRBV29-1
CDR3 protein: SAATGRETQY

clone size: few
CDR3 length: 14
J gene: TRBJ2-3
D gene: NA
V gene: TRBV5-1
CDR3 protein: ASSLGGPHHADTQY

clone size: few
CDR3 length: 13
J gene: TRBJ2-5
D gene: NA
V gene: TRBV11-2
CDR3 protein: ASSLQRLERETQY

clone size: NA
CDR3 length: 13
J gene: TRBJ1-2
D gene: NA
V gene: TRBV28
CDR3 protein: ASTLGGRQNYGYT